This T cell receptor beta chain was identified during a study of T cell responses to AZD1222 COVID-19 vaccine. General study points: Reportedly, close to half of spike-specific TCRs are directed against unmutated variant regions. Spike as a whole was targeted by vaccine-associated CD4 TCRs, dominant at 160-218 and 743-854. Only a handful of AZD1222 recipients, roughly 6 in all, had baseline seropositivity.

From germline, CDR1 is SGHDN and CDR2 FVKESK. The CDR3 is 17 amino acids. J gave up 3 bases and V 0 bases, and 8 bases lay outside the gene matches. As for this clone: The antigen is not known.

Method: immunoSEQ multiplex PCR; TCRdb's copy keeps in-frame clones and lacks some. The repertoire consists of more than 85,000 clones, with roughly 90% occurring once and the leading ten covering 2% to 3%. This TCR came from an adult in good health. The source was peripheral blood, collected on day 0 of AZD1222 vaccination. The chain combines TRBV14 with TRBJ2-7; 10 positions match TRBD2. This CDR3 is CASSQDLRTSGYYEQYF. The CDR3, as DNA: TGTGCCAGCAGCCAAGATCTCAGGACTAGCGGTTACTACGAGCAGTACTTC. The full variable domain, in which reference TRBV14 and TRBJ2-7 provide the parts outside the CDR3, is EAGVTQFPSHSVIEKGQTVTLRCDPISGHDNLYWYRRVMGKEIKFLLHFVKESKQDESGMPNNRFLAERTGGTYSTLKVQPAELEDSGVYFCASSQDLRTSGYYEQYFGPGTRLTVT.